The source of this T cell receptor (beta chain) is a study of T cell changes during pregnancy in multiple sclerosis. Method: immunoSEQ multiplex PCR; TCRdb's copy keeps in-frame clones and lacks some. The repertoire holds tens of thousands of clones, with 80% to 95% as singletons. After removal of 6 bases from V and 2 bases from J, the junction contained 2 bases not matched to a gene. The CDR3 runs 13 residues. CDR1 is MNHEY, CDR2 SVGAGI, per germline. This clonotype was sampled from a female donor with multiple sclerosis, enrolled in a pregnancy study. The genes are TRBV6-5 and TRBJ2-7, with TRBD1 identical over 9 bases. Sample: peripheral blood, taken after pregnancy. The CDR3 DNA is TGTGCCAGCAGGAGACAGGGGGCCTACGAGCAGTACTTC. Its protein product is CASRRQGAYEQYF.